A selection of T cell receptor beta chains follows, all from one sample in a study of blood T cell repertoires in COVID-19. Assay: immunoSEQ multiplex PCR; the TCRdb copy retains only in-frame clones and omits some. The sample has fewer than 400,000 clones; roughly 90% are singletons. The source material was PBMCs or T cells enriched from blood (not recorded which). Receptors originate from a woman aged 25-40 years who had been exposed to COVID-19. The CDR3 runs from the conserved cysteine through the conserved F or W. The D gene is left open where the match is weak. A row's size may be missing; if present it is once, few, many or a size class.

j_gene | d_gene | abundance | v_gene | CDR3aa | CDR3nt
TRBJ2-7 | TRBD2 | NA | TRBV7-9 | CASSSQSSGGNREQYF | TGTGCCAGCAGCTCACAGTCTAGCGGGGGTAATAGGGAGCAGTACTTC
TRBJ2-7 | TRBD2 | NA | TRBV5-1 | CASARTGLAGVEQYF | TGCGCCAGCGCCCGCACGGGACTAGCGGGGGTCGAGCAGTACTTC
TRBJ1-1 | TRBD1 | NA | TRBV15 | CATSTWTGNTEAFF | TGTGCCACCAGCACCTGGACAGGGAACACTGAAGCTTTCTTT
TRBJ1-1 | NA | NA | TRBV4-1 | CASSQKRQGTAFF | TGCGCCAGCAGCCAAAAGAGGCAGGGGACGGCTTTCTTT
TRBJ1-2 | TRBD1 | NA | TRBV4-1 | CASSQVLQGLGNYGYTF | TGCGCCAGCAGCCAAGTTCTACAGGGGCTGGGGAACTATGGCTACACCTTC
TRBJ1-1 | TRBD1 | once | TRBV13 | CASSLRQGRGNTEAFF | TGTGCCAGCAGCTTGAGACAGGGGCGCGGGAACACTGAAGCTTTCTTT
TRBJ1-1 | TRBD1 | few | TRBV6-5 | CASSYGTGDNTEAFF | TGTGCCAGCAGTTACGGGACAGGGGATAACACTGAAGCTTTCTTT
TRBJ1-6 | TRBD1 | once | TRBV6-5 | CASSRQGASPLHF | TGTGCCAGCAGCCGACAGGGGGCCTCACCCCTCCACTTT
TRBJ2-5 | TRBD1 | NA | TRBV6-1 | CASSEWDSPGETQYF | TGTGCCAGCAGTGAATGGGACAGCCCCGGAGAGACCCAGTACTTC
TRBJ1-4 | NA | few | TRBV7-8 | CASSAASGLGGEKLFF | TGTGCCAGCAGCGCCGCGTCGGGGCTGGGGGGGGAAAAACTGTTTTTT
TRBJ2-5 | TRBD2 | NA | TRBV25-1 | CASSELGGSARETQYF | TGTGCCAGCAGTGAGTTGGGCGGGAGCGCCCGAGAGACCCAGTACTTC
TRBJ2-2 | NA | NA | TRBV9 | CASSPRLTGELFF | TGTGCCAGCAGCCCTAGACTGACCGGGGAGCTGTTTTTT
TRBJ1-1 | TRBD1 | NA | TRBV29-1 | CSVARDRNTEAFF | TGCAGCGTTGCCCGGGACAGAAACACTGAAGCTTTCTTT
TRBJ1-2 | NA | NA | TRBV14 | CASSQDLGAVNYGYTF | TGTGCCAGCAGCCAAGATCTGGGGGCGGTTAACTATGGCTACACCTTC
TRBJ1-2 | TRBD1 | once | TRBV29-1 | CSALGQGKGGYTF | TGCAGCGCCCTGGGACAGGGGAAAGGTGGCTACACCTTC
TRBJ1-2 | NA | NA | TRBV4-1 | CASRTPGGVNYGYTF | TGCGCCAGCAGGACTCCCGGAGGGGTTAACTATGGCTACACCTTC
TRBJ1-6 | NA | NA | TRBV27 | CASSSPSKQGKNSPLHF | TGTGCCAGCAGTTCCCCTTCCAAGCAGGGAAAAAATTCACCCCTCCACTTT
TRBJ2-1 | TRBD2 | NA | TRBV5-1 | CASSLSGNNEQFF | TGCGCCAGCAGCTTGAGCGGGAACAATGAGCAGTTCTTC
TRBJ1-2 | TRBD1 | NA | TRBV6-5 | CASSYAHDRALKAF | TGTGCCAGCAGTTACGCCCACGACAGGGCCCTAAAGGCCTTC
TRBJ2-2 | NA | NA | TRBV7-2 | CASSLARGSNTGELFF | TGTGCCAGCAGCTTAGCAAGGGGGTCGAACACCGGGGAGCTGTTTTTT
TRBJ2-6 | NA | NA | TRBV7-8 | CASSEVWGAGANVLTF | TGTGCCAGCAGCGAGGTTTGGGGCGCTGGGGCCAACGTCCTGACTTTC
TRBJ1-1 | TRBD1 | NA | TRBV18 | CASSPGQLQNTEAFF | TGTGCCAGCTCACCGGGACAGCTCCAGAACACTGAAGCTTTCTTT
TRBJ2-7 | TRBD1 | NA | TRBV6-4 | CASPPFVGTGSSYEQYF | TGTGCCAGCCCTCCCTTTGTAGGGACAGGGAGCTCCTACGAGCAGTACTTC
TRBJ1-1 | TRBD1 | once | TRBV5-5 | CASSSDRAGDTEAFF | TGTGCCAGCAGCTCTGACAGGGCTGGGGACACTGAAGCTTTCTTT
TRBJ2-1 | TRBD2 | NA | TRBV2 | CASSVGSGGDNEQFF | TGTGCCAGCAGTGTAGGTAGCGGGGGGGACAATGAGCAGTTCTTC
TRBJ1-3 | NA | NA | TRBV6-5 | CASSRYSGNTIYF | TGTGCCAGCAGTCGCTACTCTGGAAACACCATATATTTT
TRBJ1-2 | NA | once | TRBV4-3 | CASSQEGAPNYGYTF | TGCGCCAGCAGCCAAGAGGGGGCGCCGAACTATGGCTACACCTTC
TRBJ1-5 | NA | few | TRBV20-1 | CSASRQASDSNQPQHF | TGCAGTGCTAGTCGCCAGGCATCGGATAGCAATCAGCCCCAGCATTTT
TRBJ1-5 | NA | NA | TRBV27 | CASSLRTGSQPQHF | TGTGCCAGCAGTCTCCGGACGGGATCTCAGCCCCAGCATTTT
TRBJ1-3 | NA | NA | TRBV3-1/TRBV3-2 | CASSQGLLVGLSGNTIYF | TGTGCCAGCAGCCAAGGTCTACTAGTGGGTCTCTCTGGAAACACCATATATTTT
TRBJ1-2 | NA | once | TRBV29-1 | CSVETRRENGYTF | TGCAGCGTAGAGACACGCAGGGAAAACGGCTACACCTTC
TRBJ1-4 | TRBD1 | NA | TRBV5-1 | CASSSTGFNEKLFF | TGCGCCAGCAGCTCGACAGGGTTTAATGAAAAACTGTTTTTT
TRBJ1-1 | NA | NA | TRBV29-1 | CSFRGTPEAFF | TGCAGCTTTCGGGGGACCCCTGAAGCTTTCTTT
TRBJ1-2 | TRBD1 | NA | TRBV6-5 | CASTLGQGLNGYTF | TGTGCCAGCACCCTGGGACAGGGATTAAATGGCTACACCTTC
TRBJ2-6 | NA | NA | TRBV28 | CASRSAGIYSGANVLTF | TGTGCCAGCAGATCAGCAGGGATCTACTCTGGGGCCAACGTCCTGACTTTC
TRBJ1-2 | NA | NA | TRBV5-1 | CASSKGHDGYTF | TGCGCCAGCAGCAAGGGACACGATGGCTACACCTTC
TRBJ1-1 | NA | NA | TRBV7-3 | CASSEGQNTEAFF | TGTGCCAGCAGCGAGGGACAGAACACTGAAGCTTTCTTT
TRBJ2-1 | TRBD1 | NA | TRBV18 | CASSPGTGDNEQFF | TGTGCCAGCTCACCAGGGACAGGGGACAATGAGCAGTTCTTC
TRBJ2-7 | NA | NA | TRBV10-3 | CAISEAGPVAEQYF | TGTGCCATCAGTGAGGCGGGCCCCGTGGCCGAGCAGTACTTC
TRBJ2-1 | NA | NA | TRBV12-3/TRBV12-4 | CASSPFDEQFF | TGTGCCAGCAGTCCCTTCGATGAGCAGTTCTTC
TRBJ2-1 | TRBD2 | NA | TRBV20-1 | CSASSGTRKAEQFF | TGCAGTGCTAGTTCCGGGACTAGAAAGGCTGAGCAGTTCTTC
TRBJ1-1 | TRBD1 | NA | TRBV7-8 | CASSPQEGATEAFF | TGTGCCAGCAGCCCACAGGAGGGGGCCACTGAAGCTTTCTTT
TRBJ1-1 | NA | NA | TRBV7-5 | CARSSGVGFTTRSNTEAFF | TGTGCCAGAAGCTCGGGGGTCGGGTTTACCACGCGTTCGAACACTGAAGCTTTCTTT
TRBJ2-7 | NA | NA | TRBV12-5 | CASGWGGTIDEQYF | TGTGCTAGTGGTTGGGGGGGGACAATTGACGAGCAGTACTTC
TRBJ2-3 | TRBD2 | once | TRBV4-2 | CASSQVSRGGPGDTQYF | TGTGCCAGCAGCCAAGTCAGTCGGGGGGGCCCCGGAGATACGCAGTATTTT
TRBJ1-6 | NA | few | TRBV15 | CATSRGQGGGYSPLHF | TGTGCCACCAGCAGAGGTCAAGGGGGGGGATATTCACCCCTCCACTTT
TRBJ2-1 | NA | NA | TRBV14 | CASSPSGDWRSYNEQFF | TGTGCCAGCAGCCCGTCGGGTGATTGGCGGTCCTACAATGAGCAGTTCTTC
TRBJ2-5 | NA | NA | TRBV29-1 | CSVEDRSGWGQETQYF | TGCAGCGTTGAAGATCGATCAGGGTGGGGCCAAGAGACCCAGTACTTC
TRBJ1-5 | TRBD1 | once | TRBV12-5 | CASGTGQGAIQPQHF | TGTGCTAGTGGTACTGGACAGGGGGCGATTCAGCCCCAGCATTTT
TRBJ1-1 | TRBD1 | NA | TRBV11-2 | CASSLVWGQGAGEAFF | TGTGCCAGCAGCCTAGTGTGGGGACAGGGGGCCGGTGAAGCTTTCTTT
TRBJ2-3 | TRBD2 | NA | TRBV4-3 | CASSHGTSGGNTQYF | TGCGCCAGCAGCCATGGGACTAGCGGGGGGAATACGCAGTATTTT